The source of this T cell receptor beta chain is a study of blood T cell repertoires in COVID-19. Study information: COVID-19 samples, acute and convalescent, were from the United States, Italy and Spain. The analysed material was cDNA or gDNA that came from T cells, B-cell-depleted T cells, or PBMCs.

Trimming removed 7 bases at V and 2 bases at J, with 11 bases between. The CDR3 runs to 13 residues. This clone was seen a handful of times. While infection was still active, Seattle patients were enrolled and then followed longitudinally. Per the authors' pipeline: It was from reference gene primer amplification that nucleated cell counts were estimated. The repertoire was sequenced with immunoSEQ multiplex PCR; TCRdb's copy has only in-frame clones and lacks some. V, J and clone size derive from that table, while D and trimming were established from the DNA sequence. The top ten hold around 8.1% of the sample, which has 160,000 or so clones, approximately 79% seen once.

Sequenced sample: peripheral blood. The rearrangement joins TRBV12-3 or TRBV12-4 to TRBJ2-5, with D perhaps matching TRBD2 (5 bases). The TCR sequence derives from a woman aged 60 to 75 with COVID-19, enrolled during active disease. CDR3 amino acids: CASTPTIQETQYF. In nucleotides, the CDR3 is TGTGCCAGCACCCCGACTATTCAAGAGACCCAGTACTTC.